This TCR beta chain was documented in a study of beta chain features in type 1 diabetes. The CDR3 covers 15 residues. Germline V gives CDR1 SGDLS, CDR2 YYNGEE. V lost 4 bases to trimming and J lost 5 bases, with 16 bases between them. Naive, central memory, regulatory and stem cell-like memory cells within the CD4+ compartment were sorted using CD45RO/CCR7/CD25/CD127/CD95/CD27. For this clone: What it binds is not known.

The authors reverse transcribed all of the isolated RNA, so sequencing captured expressed TCRB transcripts. Assay: immunoSEQ multiplex PCR; the TCRdb copy retains only in-frame clones and omits some. The table has 600,000 to 700,000 clones, 13% seen once. Overall study findings and caveats: Moderate but significant shortening of TCRB CDR3s was recorded in all four CD4+ subsets from Type 1 diabetes patients. Cells that show high TCR expression could be over-represented by cDNA sequencing.

The chain links TRBV9 to TRBJ2-4; tentatively, D is TRBD1 or TRBD2 (6 bases each). The sample was naive CD4+ T cells from blood. This sequence originates from a young man with type 1 diabetes. This CDR3 is CASSPRGGGQNIQYF. The CDR3 DNA sequence: TGTGCCAGCAGCCCCAGGGGAGGAGGACAAAACATTCAGTACTTC.